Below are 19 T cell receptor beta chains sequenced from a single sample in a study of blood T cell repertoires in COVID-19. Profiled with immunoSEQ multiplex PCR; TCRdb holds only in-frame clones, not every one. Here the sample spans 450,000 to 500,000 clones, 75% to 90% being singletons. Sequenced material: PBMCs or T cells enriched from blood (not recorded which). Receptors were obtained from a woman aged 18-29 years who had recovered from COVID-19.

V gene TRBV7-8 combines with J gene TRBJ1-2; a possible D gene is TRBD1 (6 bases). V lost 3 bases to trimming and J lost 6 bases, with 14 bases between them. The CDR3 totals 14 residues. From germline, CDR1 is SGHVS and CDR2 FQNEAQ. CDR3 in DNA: TGTGCCAGCAGCTTCTCTCAACAGGGAAATGGCTACACCTTC. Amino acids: CASSFSQQGNGYTF.

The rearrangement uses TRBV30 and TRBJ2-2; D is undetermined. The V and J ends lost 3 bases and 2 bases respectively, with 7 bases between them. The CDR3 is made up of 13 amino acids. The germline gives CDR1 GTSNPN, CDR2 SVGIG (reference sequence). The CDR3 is CAWRHLNTGELFF. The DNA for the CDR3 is TGTGCCTGGAGGCATCTAAACACCGGGGAGCTGTTTTTT. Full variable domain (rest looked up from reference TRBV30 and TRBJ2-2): SQTIHQWPATLVQPVGSPLSLECTVEGTSNPNLYWYRQAAGRGLQLLFYSVGIGQISSEVPQNLSASRPQDRQFILSSKKLLLSDSGFYLCAWRHLNTGELFFGEGSRLTVL.

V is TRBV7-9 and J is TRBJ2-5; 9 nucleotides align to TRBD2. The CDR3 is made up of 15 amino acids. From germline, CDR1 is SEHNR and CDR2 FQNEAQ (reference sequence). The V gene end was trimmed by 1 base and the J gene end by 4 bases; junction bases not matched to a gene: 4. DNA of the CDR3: TGTGCCAGCAGCTTAGTCAAACTAGCGGGAGAGACCCAGTACTTC. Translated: CASSLVKLAGETQYF.

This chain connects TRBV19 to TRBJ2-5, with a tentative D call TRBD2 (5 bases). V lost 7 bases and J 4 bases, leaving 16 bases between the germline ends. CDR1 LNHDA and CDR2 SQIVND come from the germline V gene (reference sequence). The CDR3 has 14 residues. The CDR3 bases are TGTGCCAGTACCACCAGGCAACGGGGAGAGACCCAGTACTTC. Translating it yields CASTTRQRGETQYF. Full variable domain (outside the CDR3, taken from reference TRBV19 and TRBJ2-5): DGGITQSPKYLFRKEGQNVTLSCEQNLNHDAMYWYRQDPGQGLRLIYYSQIVNDFQKGDIAEGYSVSREKKESFPLTVTSAQKNPTAFYLCASTTRQRGETQYFGPGTRLLVL.

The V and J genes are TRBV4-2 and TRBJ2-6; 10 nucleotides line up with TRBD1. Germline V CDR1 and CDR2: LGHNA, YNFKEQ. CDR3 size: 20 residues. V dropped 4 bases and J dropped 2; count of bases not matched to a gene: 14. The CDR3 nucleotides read TGTGCCAGCAGCCCGCGCCACTCCGGGACAGGGGATACTGGGGCCAACGTCCTGACTTTC. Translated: CASSPRHSGTGDTGANVLTF.

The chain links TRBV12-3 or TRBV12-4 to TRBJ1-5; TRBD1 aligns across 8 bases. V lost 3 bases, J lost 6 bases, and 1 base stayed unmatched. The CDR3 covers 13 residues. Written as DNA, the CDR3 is TGTGCCAGCAGTTTTCAGGGGGCTCAGCCCCAGCATTTT. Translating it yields CASSFQGAQPQHF.

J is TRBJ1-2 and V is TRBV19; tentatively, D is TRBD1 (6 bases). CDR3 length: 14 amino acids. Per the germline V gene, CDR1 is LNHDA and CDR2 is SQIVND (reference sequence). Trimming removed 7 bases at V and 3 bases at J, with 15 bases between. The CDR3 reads CASTFWDTDYGYTF. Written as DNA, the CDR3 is TGTGCCAGTACGTTTTGGGACACGGACTATGGCTACACCTTC.

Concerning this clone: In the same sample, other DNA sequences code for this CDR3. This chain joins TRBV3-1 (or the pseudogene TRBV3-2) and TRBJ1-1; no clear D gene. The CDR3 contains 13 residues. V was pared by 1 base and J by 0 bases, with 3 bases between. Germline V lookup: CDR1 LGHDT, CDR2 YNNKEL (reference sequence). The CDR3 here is CASSQVLNTEAFF. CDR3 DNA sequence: TGTGCCAGCAGCCAAGTCTTGAACACTGAAGCTTTCTTT.

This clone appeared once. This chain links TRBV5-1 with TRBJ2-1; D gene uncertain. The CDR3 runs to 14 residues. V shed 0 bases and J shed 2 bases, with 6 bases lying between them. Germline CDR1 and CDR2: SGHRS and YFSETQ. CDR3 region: CASSLDRAYNEQFF. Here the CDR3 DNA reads TGCGCCAGCAGCTTGGACCGGGCCTACAATGAGCAGTTCTTC.

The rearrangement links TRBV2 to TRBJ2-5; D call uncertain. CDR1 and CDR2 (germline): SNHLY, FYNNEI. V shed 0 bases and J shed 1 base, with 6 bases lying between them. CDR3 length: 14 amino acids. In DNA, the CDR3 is TGTGCCAGCAGTGAAGCTGGCCCCCAAGAGACCCAGTACTTC. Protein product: CASSEAGPQETQYF.

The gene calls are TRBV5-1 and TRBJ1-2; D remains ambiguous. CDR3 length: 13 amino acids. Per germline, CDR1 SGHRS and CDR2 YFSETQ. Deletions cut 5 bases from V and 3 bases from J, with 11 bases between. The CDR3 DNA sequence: TGCGCCAGCAGGAGGTTTCGGGACTATGGCTACACCTTC. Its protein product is CASRRFRDYGYTF.

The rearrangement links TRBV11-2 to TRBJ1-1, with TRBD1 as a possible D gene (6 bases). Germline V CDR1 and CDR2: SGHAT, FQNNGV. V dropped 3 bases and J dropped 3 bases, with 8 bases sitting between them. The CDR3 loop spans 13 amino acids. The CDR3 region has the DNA TGTGCCAGCAGCTTGGGGACATACACTGAAGCTTTCTTT. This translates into CASSLGTYTEAFF.

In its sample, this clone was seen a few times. The CDR3 loop reads CAWSNGGVGQPQHF. CDR3 sequence (DNA): TGTGCCTGGAGTAACGGGGGAGTCGGTCAGCCCCAGCATTTT. The chain joins TRBV30 to TRBJ1-5; D perhaps matches TRBD1 (5 bases). Trimming took 2 bases from V and 6 from J, leaving 14 bases between them. Germline loops: CDR1 GTSNPN, CDR2 SVGIG (reference sequence). This CDR3 has 14 residues.

The CDR3 nucleotides read TGTGCCAGCAGACCCAACCCGGACAGGGTGGATACTGAAGCTTTCTTT. Translated: CASRPNPDRVDTEAFF. The gene calls are TRBV27 and TRBJ1-1; 8 bases fit TRBD1. The junction had 14 bases not matched to a gene; V was cut back by 6 bases and J by 5 bases. Per the germline V gene, CDR1 is MNHEY and CDR2 is SMNVEV (reference sequence). This CDR3 comprises 16 residues.

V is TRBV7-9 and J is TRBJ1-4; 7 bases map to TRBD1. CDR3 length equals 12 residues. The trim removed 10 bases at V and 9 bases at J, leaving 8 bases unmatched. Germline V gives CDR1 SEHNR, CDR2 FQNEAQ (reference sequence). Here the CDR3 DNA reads TGTGCCACCGACAGGGTTTATCAAAAACTGTTTTTT. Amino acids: CATDRVYQKLFF.

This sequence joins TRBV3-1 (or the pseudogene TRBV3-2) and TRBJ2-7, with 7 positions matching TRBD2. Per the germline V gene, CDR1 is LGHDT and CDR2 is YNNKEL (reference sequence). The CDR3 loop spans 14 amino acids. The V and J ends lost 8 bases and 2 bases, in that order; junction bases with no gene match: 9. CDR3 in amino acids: CASSLGRGTYEQYF. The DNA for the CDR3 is TGTGCCAGCTCCCTCGGGCGGGGGACCTACGAGCAGTACTTC.

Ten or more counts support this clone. The CDR3 coding sequence is TGCGCCAGCAGCCTACAGGGGGCAGTCTACAATGAGCAGTTCTTC. Translation gives CASSLQGAVYNEQFF. The chain employs TRBV5-1 and TRBJ2-1; 9 nucleotides match TRBD1. Unmatched junction bases numbered 5, after V lost 4 bases and J lost 3 bases. The CDR3 length is 15 residues. The germline gives CDR1 SGHRS, CDR2 YFSETQ.

Here the CDR3 reads CATSDSQGLNEKLFF. CDR3 nucleotides: TGTGCCACCAGTGATTCGCAGGGGCTTAATGAAAAACTGTTTTTT. The J gene is TRBJ1-4, the V gene TRBV24-1, with a possible D match to TRBD1 (6 bases). Per the germline V gene, CDR1 is KGHDR and CDR2 is SFDVKD. The CDR3 spans 15 residues. Between the trimmed V and J ends, which lost 2 bases and 4 bases, there was a span of 10 bases.

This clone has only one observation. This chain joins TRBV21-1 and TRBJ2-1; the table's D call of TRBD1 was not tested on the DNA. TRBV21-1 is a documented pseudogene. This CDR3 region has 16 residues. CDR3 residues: CASSKVLGTGNNEQFF. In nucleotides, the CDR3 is TGTGCCAGCAGCAAGGTTCTAGGGACAGGTAACAATGAGCAGTTCTTC.